The rows below give T cell receptor beta chains drawn from one sample of a study of tumor-infiltrating lymphocytes in localized non-small cell lung cancer. The protocol was immunoSEQ multiplex PCR, while the TCRdb copy is restricted to in-frame clones and leaves out a portion. The sample shows approximately 15,000 clones, around 80% of them seen only once. Sequencing input: uninvolved lung tissue not adjacent to the tumor. These receptors were obtained from a human donor with non-small cell lung cancer. The CDR3 runs from the conserved cysteine through the conserved F or W. A D gene is named only where the DNA matches it firmly. Size tells how often a clone was seen (once, few, many) or the class of an expanded clone, and some rows leave it out.

v_gene: TRBV7-9
abundance: -
j_gene: TRBJ1-1
d_gene: TRBD1
CDR3aa: CASSFDRDATEAFF
CDR3nt: TGTGCCAGCAGCTTCGACAGGGACGCCACTGAAGCTTTCTTT

v_gene: TRBV19
abundance: few
j_gene: TRBJ2-5
d_gene: -
CDR3aa: CASSTGGGETQYF
CDR3nt: TGTGCCAGTAGTACGGGGGGCGGAGAGACCCAGTACTTC

v_gene: TRBV6-5
abundance: -
j_gene: TRBJ2-3
d_gene: -
CDR3aa: CASSSPGARDTQYF
CDR3nt: TGTGCCAGCAGTTCGCCGGGAGCAAGAGATACGCAGTATTTT

v_gene: TRBV2
abundance: -
j_gene: TRBJ1-1
d_gene: -
CDR3aa: CASMKENTEAFF
CDR3nt: TGTGCCAGCATGAAAGAGAACACTGAAGCTTTCTTT

v_gene: TRBV5-5
abundance: -
j_gene: TRBJ2-7
d_gene: -
CDR3aa: CASSPGRSSYEQYF
CDR3nt: TGTGCCAGCAGCCCTGGACGGTCTTCCTACGAGCAGTACTTC

v_gene: TRBV7-6
abundance: -
j_gene: TRBJ1-5
d_gene: TRBD1
CDR3aa: CASSLSAGGGQPQHF
CDR3nt: TGTGCCAGCAGCTTAAGCGCAGGGGGTGGCCAGCCCCAGCATTTT

v_gene: TRBV5-1
abundance: -
j_gene: TRBJ2-1
d_gene: TRBD1
CDR3aa: CASSFWDRGDEQFF
CDR3nt: TGCGCCAGCAGCTTCTGGGACAGAGGCGATGAGCAGTTCTTC

v_gene: TRBV29-1
abundance: -
j_gene: TRBJ2-1
d_gene: -
CDR3aa: CGTNEQFF
CDR3nt: TGTGGGACAAATGAGCAGTTCTTC

v_gene: TRBV7-9
abundance: -
j_gene: TRBJ2-7
d_gene: -
CDR3aa: CASSLGSPGEQYF
CDR3nt: TGTGCCAGCAGCTTAGGATCTCCGGGCGAGCAGTACTTC

v_gene: TRBV29-1
abundance: few
j_gene: TRBJ2-4
d_gene: -
CDR3aa: CSGLVTKNIQYF
CDR3nt: TGCAGCGGACTAGTTACCAAAAACATTCAGTACTTC

v_gene: TRBV11-2
abundance: -
j_gene: TRBJ2-3
d_gene: TRBD2
CDR3aa: CASRLGERGAGTDTQYF
CDR3nt: TGTGCCAGCAGACTTGGGGAGCGGGGGGCGGGCACAGATACGCAGTATTTT

v_gene: TRBV6-5
abundance: once
j_gene: TRBJ2-6
d_gene: TRBD1
CDR3aa: CASSYSRQGGRVLTF
CDR3nt: TGTGCCAGCAGTTACTCGCGACAGGGGGGTAGGGTCCTGACTTTC

v_gene: TRBV15
abundance: -
j_gene: TRBJ2-3
d_gene: -
CDR3aa: CATSRESDTQYF
CDR3nt: TGTGCCACCAGCAGAGAGTCAGATACGCAGTATTTT

v_gene: TRBV5-6
abundance: -
j_gene: TRBJ2-1
d_gene: TRBD2
CDR3aa: CASSFRSGRNNEQFF
CDR3nt: TGTGCCAGCAGCTTTCGTAGCGGGAGAAACAATGAGCAGTTCTTC

v_gene: TRBV25-1
abundance: -
j_gene: TRBJ2-7
d_gene: -
CDR3aa: CASSKGTGAYEQYF
CDR3nt: TGTGCCAGCAGTAAGGGGACGGGAGCCTACGAGCAGTACTTC

v_gene: TRBV29-1
abundance: -
j_gene: TRBJ2-3
d_gene: -
CDR3aa: CSVTGGASTDTQYF
CDR3nt: TGCAGCGTTACAGGAGGGGCTAGCACAGATACGCAGTATTTT

v_gene: TRBV2
abundance: -
j_gene: TRBJ1-5
d_gene: TRBD1
CDR3aa: CASRGQPSNQPQHF
CDR3nt: TGTGCCAGCAGGGGACAGCCTAGCAATCAGCCCCAGCATTTT

v_gene: TRBV5-5
abundance: large
j_gene: TRBJ2-3
d_gene: -
CDR3aa: CASSFGGATGNTQYF
CDR3nt: TGTGCCAGCAGCTTTGGGGGGGCCACTGGAAATACGCAGTATTTT

v_gene: TRBV6-1
abundance: -
j_gene: TRBJ2-6
d_gene: -
CDR3aa: CASSEYRSGANVLTF
CDR3nt: TGTGCCAGCAGTGAATATAGGTCTGGGGCCAACGTCCTGACTTTC

v_gene: TRBV6-1
abundance: -
j_gene: TRBJ2-2
d_gene: TRBD1
CDR3aa: CASNKDRAGTGELFF
CDR3nt: TGTGCCAGCAACAAGGACAGGGCGGGCACCGGGGAGCTGTTTTTT

v_gene: TRBV6-1
abundance: -
j_gene: TRBJ1-5
d_gene: -
CDR3aa: CASSDRYQPQHF
CDR3nt: TGTGCCAGCAGTGATAGATATCAGCCCCAGCATTTT

v_gene: TRBV9
abundance: -
j_gene: TRBJ1-1
d_gene: -
CDR3aa: CASSVGGGAIRAEAFF
CDR3nt: TGTGCCAGCAGCGTCGGGGGAGGGGCCATAAGGGCTGAAGCTTTCTTT

v_gene: TRBV9
abundance: -
j_gene: TRBJ2-2
d_gene: TRBD1
CDR3aa: CASSVGQGGTGELFF
CDR3nt: TGTGCCAGCAGCGTAGGACAGGGGGGTACCGGGGAGCTGTTTTTT

v_gene: TRBV27
abundance: -
j_gene: TRBJ2-3
d_gene: -
CDR3aa: CASSQRSMGDTQYF
CDR3nt: TGTGCCAGCAGCCAGCGGTCAATGGGAGATACGCAGTATTTT

v_gene: TRBV6-1
abundance: -
j_gene: TRBJ1-1
d_gene: TRBD1
CDR3aa: CASSVRSQGGTEAFF
CDR3nt: TGTGCCAGCAGTGTAAGGTCACAGGGGGGGACTGAAGCTTTCTTT